This T cell receptor (beta chain) originates from a study of blood T cell repertoires in COVID-19. Study-level background: Both acute and convalescent COVID-19 samples were obtained from the United States, Italy and Spain. The cDNA or gDNA used as material had been derived from T cells, B-cell-depleted T cells, or PBMCs.

Authors' analysis steps: For nucleated cells, counts were estimated from reference gene primer amplification. Sequenced by immunoSEQ multiplex PCR; TCRdb stores in-frame clones only, minus some. V and J calls and clone size are given by that table; D and trimming were obtained from the DNA. The sample yields about 110,000 clones, over 70% seen once. Trimming stripped 5 bases from V and 0 bases from J, with 14 bases between. The CDR3 has 15 amino acids. Germline V lookup: CDR1 SGHAT, CDR2 FQDESV (reference sequence). The chain uses TRBV11-1 and TRBJ2-7; maybe TRBD2 (6 bases). Sequenced input: peripheral blood. The receptor comes from a human donor in a cohort sampled during active or convalescent COVID-19. CDR3 loop: CASSPGTGSSYEQYF. Here the CDR3 DNA reads TGTGCCAGCAGCCCGGGGACTGGGAGCTCCTACGAGCAGTACTTC.